The clone carrying this T cell receptor (beta chain) was seen only once. Its antigen remains unidentified. This sample is drawn from a study of shared clonotypes between healthy human individuals. Study-wide background: Every donor yielded three CD4 naive, three CD4 memory, two CD8 naive and one CD8 memory plate.

The length of the CDR3 is 14 residues. Trimming removed 2 bases from V and 4 bases from J, with 11 bases in between. Per germline, CDR1 WSHSY and CDR2 SAAADI. Deep was the level at which the assay was run. Sequencing was performed with immunoSEQ multiplex PCR; in TCRdb, only in-frame clones are kept and a portion is missing. The table shows some 2.1 million clones, with about 95% occurring only once. Findings and limits, study-wide: Non-shared clonotypes were found to have lower generation probabilities than the clonotypes that were shared by all four of the sorted-subset donors.

Naive CD8 cells, CD45RO-negative and positively selected for CCR7, excluded terminally differentiated effector memory CD45RA+ cells. This rearrangement joins TRBV10-2 to TRBJ2-5; tentative D call: TRBD1 (5 bases). The sequence was collected from a young man in good health. Sequencing was carried out using naive CD8+ T cells sorted from blood. The CDR3 is CASSEVRVGETQYF. The CDR3 DNA is TGCGCCAGCAGTGAGGTCAGGGTGGGAGAGACCCAGTACTTC.